The clone carrying this T cell receptor beta chain was observed a handful of times. Its antigen is unidentified. This sample stems from a study of CD8+CD57+ T cells in acquired aplastic anemia. Study outcomes and limitations: Patients and controls had in common approximately 30 CD8+ CDR3 sequences.

The germline V gene has CDR1 ENHRY and CDR2 SYGVKD. The CDR3 loop spans 12 amino acids. V trimming: 10 bases; J trimming: 9 bases; junction bases outside the gene matches: 5. The study profiled TCR beta VDJ and CDR3 using genomic DNA as template. Using its own MiXCR run on the reads, TCRdb lists one record per CDR3 protein. The table records under 200,000 distinct CDR3 sequences, roughly 40% of them present only once. Sequencing used sorted CD4+, CD8+, or CD8+CD57+ T cells (not recorded which) from PBMCs. V gene TRBV10-3 combines with J gene TRBJ1-6; 8 positions match TRBD1. The clonotype originates from a human donor in good health. The CDR3 region is CATGTGGSPLHF. The CDR3 DNA is TGTGCCACCGGGACAGGAGGTTCACCCCTCCACTTT.